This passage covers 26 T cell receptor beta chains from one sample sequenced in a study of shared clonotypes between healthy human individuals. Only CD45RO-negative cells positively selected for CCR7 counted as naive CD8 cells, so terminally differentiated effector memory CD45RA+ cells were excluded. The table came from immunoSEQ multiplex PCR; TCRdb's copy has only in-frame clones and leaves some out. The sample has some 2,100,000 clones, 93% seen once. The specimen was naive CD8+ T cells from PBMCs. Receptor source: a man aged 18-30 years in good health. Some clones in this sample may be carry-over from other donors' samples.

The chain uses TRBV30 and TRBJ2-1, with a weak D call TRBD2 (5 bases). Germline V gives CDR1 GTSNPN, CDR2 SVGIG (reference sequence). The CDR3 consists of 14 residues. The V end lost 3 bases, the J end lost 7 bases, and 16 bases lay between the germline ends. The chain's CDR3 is CAWRWIRSGNEQFF. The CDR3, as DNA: TGTGCCTGGAGGTGGATAAGGTCGGGGAATGAGCAGTTCTTC.

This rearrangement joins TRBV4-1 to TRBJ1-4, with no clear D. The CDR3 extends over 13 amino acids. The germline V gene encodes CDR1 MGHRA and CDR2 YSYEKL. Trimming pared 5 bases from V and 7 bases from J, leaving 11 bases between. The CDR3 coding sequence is TGCGCCAGCAGCAGGAGGTCGGGTGAAAAACTGTTTTTT. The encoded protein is CASSRRSGEKLFF.

The CDR3 loop reads CASSIVGTGSFEKLFF. CDR3 nucleotides: TGTGCCAGTAGTATAGTGGGGACAGGGTCGTTTGAAAAACTGTTTTTT. The chain links TRBV19 to TRBJ1-4; 9 bases line up with TRBD1. The CDR3 totals 16 residues. With 1 base clipped from V and 7 bases from J, the junction kept 7 bases outside the gene matches. In germline, CDR1 is LNHDA, CDR2 SQIVND (reference sequence).

The CDR3 loop reads CASSLTPGTYEQYF. CDR3 bases: TGTGCCAGCAGCTTAACGCCCGGTACCTACGAGCAGTACTTC. The chain employs TRBV11-2 and TRBJ2-7; D not certain. Germline V gene lookup returns CDR1 SGHAT and CDR2 FQNNGV. CDR3 length equals 14 residues. Trimming took 2 bases from V and 2 from J, leaving 10 bases between them.

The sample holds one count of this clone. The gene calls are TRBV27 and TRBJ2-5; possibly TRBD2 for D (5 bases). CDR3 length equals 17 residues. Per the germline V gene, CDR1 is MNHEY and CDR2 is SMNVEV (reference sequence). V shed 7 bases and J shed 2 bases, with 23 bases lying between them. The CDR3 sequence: CASTPTLARAGQETQYF. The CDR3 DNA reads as TGTGCCAGCACCCCCACCTTGGCGAGGGCAGGACAAGAGACCCAGTACTTC.

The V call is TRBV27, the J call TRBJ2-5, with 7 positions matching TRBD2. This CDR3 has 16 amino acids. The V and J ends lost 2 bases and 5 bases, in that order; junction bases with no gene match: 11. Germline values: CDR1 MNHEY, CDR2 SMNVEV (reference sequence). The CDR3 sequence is CASSLVPGGSGETQYF. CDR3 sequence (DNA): TGTGCCAGCAGTTTAGTCCCTGGCGGGAGCGGCGAGACCCAGTACTTC.

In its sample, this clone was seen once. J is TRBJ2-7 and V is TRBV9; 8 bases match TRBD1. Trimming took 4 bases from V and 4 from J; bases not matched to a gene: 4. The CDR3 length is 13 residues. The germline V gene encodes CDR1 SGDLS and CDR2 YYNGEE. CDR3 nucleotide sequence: TGTGCCAGCAGCAAGACAGGGGATTACGAGCAGTACTTC. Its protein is CASSKTGDYEQYF.

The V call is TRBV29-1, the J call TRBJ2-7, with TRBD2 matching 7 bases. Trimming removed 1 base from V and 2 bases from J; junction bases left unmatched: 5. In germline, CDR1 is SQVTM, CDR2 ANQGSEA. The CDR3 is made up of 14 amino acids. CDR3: CSVEGGGDTYEQYF. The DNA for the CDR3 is TGCAGCGTTGAAGGTGGGGGGGATACCTACGAGCAGTACTTC.

The CDR3 region has the DNA TGTGCCAGCAGCTCTTGGGACGGCGGAAGCTCCTACAATGAGCAGTTCTTC. Translated: CASSSWDGGSSYNEQFF. The J gene is TRBJ2-1, the V gene TRBV11-2; D may be TRBD1 or TRBD2 (5 bases each). Germline V gene lookup returns CDR1 SGHAT and CDR2 FQNNGV. The length of the CDR3 is 17 residues. V was pared by 4 bases and J by 0 bases, with 16 bases between.

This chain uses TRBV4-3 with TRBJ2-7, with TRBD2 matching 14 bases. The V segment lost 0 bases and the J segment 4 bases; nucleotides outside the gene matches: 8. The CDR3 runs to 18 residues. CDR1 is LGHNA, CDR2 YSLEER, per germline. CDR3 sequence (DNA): TGCGCCAGCAGCCAAGATCCGGGACTAGCGGGAGAATCGTACGAGCAGTACTTC. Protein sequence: CASSQDPGLAGESYEQYF.

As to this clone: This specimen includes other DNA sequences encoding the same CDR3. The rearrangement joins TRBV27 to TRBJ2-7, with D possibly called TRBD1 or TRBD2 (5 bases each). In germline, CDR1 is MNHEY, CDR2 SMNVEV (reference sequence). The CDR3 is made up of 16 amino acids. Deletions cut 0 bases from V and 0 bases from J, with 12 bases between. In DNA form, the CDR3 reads TGTGCCAGCAGTTTATCGGCCGGGACCCTCTCCTACGAGCAGTACTTC. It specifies CASSLSAGTLSYEQYF.

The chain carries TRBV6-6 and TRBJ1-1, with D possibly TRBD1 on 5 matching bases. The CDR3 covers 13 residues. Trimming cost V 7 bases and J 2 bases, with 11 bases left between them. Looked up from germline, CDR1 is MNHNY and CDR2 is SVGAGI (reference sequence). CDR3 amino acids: CASTSGANTEAFF. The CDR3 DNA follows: TGTGCCAGCACAAGTGGGGCAAACACTGAAGCTTTCTTT.

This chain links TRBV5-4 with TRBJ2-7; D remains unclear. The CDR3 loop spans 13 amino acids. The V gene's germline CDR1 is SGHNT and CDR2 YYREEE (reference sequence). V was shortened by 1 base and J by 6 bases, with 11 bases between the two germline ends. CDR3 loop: CASSLFPQSEQYF. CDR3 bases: TGTGCCAGCAGCTTGTTCCCCCAGTCCGAGCAGTACTTC.

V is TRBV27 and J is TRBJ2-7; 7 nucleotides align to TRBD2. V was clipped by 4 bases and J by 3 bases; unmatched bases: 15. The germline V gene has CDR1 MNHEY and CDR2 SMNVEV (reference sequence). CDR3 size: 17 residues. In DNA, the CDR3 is TGTGCCAGCAGTTCGCCATCCGTTAGAGGGAGGGACTACGAGCAGTACTTC. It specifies CASSSPSVRGRDYEQYF.

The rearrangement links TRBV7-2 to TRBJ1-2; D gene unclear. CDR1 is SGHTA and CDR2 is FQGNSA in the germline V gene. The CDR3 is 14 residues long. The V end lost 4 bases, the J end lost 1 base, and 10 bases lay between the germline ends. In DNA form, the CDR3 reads TGTGCCAGCAGCTCCCGCGGGGTTAACTATGGCTACACCTTC. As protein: CASSSRGVNYGYTF. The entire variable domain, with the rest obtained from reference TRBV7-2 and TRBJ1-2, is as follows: GAGVSQSPSNKVTEKGKDVELRCDPISGHTALYWYRQSLGQGLEFLIYFQGNSAPDKSGLPSDRFSAERTGGSVSTLTIQRTQQEDSAVYLCASSSRGVNYGYTFGSGTRLTVV.

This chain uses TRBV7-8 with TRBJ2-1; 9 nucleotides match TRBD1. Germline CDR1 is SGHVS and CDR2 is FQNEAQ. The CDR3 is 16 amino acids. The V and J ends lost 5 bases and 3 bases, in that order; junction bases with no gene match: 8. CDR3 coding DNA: TGTGCCAGCAGCATTCGGGACAGGGTGGACTACAATGAGCAGTTCTTC. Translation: CASSIRDRVDYNEQFF.

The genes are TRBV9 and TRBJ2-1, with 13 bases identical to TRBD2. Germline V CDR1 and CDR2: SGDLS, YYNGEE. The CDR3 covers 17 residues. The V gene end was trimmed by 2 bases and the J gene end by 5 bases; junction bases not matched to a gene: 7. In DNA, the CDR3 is TGTGCCAGCAGCGTCCCCGGGACTAGCGGGATAGACAATGAGCAGTTCTTC. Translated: CASSVPGTSGIDNEQFF.

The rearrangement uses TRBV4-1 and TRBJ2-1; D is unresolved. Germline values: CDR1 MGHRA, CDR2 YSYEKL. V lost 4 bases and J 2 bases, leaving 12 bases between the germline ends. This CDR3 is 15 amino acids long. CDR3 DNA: TGCGCCAGCAGCCCGGCAGACTTCCCCTACAATGAGCAGTTCTTC. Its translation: CASSPADFPYNEQFF.

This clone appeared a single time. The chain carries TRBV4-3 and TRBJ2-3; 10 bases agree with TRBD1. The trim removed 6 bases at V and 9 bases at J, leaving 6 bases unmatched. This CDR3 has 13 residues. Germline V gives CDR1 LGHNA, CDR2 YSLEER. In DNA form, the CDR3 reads TGCGCCAGCAGGGGGGACAGGGGATCAACGCAGTATTTT. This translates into CASRGDRGSTQYF.

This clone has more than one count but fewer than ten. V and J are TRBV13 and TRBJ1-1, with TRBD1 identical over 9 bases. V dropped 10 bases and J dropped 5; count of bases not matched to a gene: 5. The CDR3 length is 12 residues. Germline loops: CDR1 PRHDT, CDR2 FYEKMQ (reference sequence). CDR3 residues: CAIGTGRTEAFF. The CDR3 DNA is TGTGCCATCGGGACAGGGAGGACTGAAGCTTTCTTT. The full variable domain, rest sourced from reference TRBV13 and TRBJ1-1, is AAGVIQSPRHLIKEKRETATLKCYPIPRHDTVYWYQQGPGQDPQFLISFYEKMQSDKGSIPDRFSAQQFSDYHSELNMSSLELGDSALYFCAIGTGRTEAFFGQGTRLTVV.

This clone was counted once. For the CDR3, the DNA is TGCGCCAGCAGCTCCTCGACAGCTTACGAGCAGTACTTC. It yields the protein CASSSSTAYEQYF. V and J are TRBV4-3 and TRBJ2-7; D is perhaps TRBD1 (5 bases). CDR3 length equals 13 residues. Germline V gives CDR1 LGHNA, CDR2 YSLEER. Trimming took off 5 bases at V and 4 bases at J, with 12 bases between the two ends.

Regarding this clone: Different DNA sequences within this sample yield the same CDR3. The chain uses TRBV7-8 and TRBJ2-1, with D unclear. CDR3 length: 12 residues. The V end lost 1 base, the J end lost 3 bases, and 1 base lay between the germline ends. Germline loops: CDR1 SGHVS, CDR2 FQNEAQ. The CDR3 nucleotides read TGTGCCAGCAGCTTAGGCTACAATGAGCAGTTCTTC. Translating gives CASSLGYNEQFF. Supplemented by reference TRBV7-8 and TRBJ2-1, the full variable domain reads GAGVSQSPRYKVAKRGQDVALRCDPISGHVSLFWYQQALGQGPEFLTYFQNEAQLDKSGLPSDRFFAERPEGSVSTLKIQRTQQEDSAVYLCASSLGYNEQFFGPGTRLTVL.

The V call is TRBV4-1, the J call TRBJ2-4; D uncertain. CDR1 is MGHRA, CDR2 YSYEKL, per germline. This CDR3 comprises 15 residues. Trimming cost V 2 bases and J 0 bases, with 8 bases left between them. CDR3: CASSQRPLAKNIQYF. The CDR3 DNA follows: TGCGCCAGCAGCCAAAGACCCTTAGCCAAAAACATTCAGTACTTC.

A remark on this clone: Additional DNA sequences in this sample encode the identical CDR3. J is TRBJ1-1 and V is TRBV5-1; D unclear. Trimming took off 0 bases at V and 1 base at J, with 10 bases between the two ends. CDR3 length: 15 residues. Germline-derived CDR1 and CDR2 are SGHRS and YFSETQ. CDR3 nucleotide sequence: TGCGCCAGCAGCTTGGCCGGTCGGGCGAACACTGAAGCTTTCTTT. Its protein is CASSLAGRANTEAFF.

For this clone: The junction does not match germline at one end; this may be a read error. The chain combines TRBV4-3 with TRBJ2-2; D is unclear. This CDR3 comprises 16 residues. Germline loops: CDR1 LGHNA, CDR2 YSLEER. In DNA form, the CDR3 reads TGCGCCAGCAGCGAAGAAGGGTTCAAACTCACCGGGGAGCTGTTTTTT. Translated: CASSEEGFKLTGELFF.

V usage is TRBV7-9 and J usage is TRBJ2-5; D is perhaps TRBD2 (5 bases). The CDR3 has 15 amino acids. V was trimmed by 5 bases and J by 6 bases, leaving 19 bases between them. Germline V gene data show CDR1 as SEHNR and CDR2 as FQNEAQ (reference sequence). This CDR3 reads CASSPTTKDLQTQYF. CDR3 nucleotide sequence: TGTGCCAGCAGCCCCACGACAAAGGACTTACAGACCCAGTACTTC.